Below, one TCR beta chain is given with its context. As originally analysed: Estimated nucleated cell counts came from reference gene primer amplification. Measured with immunoSEQ multiplex PCR; TCRdb has only the in-frame clones, and not every one. V, J and clone size are those of that table, while D and trimming were read from the DNA. The profile shows roughly 60,000 clones, around 87% of them singletons. This entry belongs to a study of blood T cell repertoires in COVID-19. Looking at the study overall: The United States, Italy and Spain provided the acute and convalescent COVID-19 samples. T cells, B-cell-depleted T cells, or PBMCs supplied cDNA or gDNA.

From germline, CDR1 is LNHDA and CDR2 SQIVND (reference sequence). The CDR3 is made up of 14 amino acids. V dropped 5 bases and J dropped 5; count of bases not matched to a gene: 6. This chain joins TRBV19 and TRBJ2-5; the match to TRBD2 covers 9 bases. The sequencing sample was made of peripheral blood. This sequence was found in a man aged 70-80 years with acute or convalescent COVID-19. The CDR3 loop reads CASSQVAGVETQYF. The CDR3 coding sequence is TGTGCCAGTAGTCAGGTAGCGGGGGTGGAGACCCAGTACTTC.